What follows are 27 T cell receptor beta chains derived from one specimen sequenced in a study of T-cell reconstitution after alpha-beta-depleted transplantation in children. The authors prepared the TCRbeta library with unique molecular identifiers. TCRdb passed the PCR reads through MiXCR, listing each CDR3 protein once. Of just over 350,000 distinct CDR3 sequences listed, roughly 14% are singletons. Sample: PBMCs, taken from the stem cell graft. These receptors were collected from a human donor who donated a stem cell graft to a child with Fanconi anemia.

There are a few counts of this clonotype. This sequence joins TRBV12-3 or TRBV12-4 and TRBJ2-1; D gene ambiguous. Between the trimmed V and J ends, which lost 6 bases and 1 base, there was a span of 16 bases. CDR3 size: 16 residues. CDR3 region: CASSPWGSGSYNEQFF. CDR3 coding DNA: TGTGCCAGCAGCCCCTGGGGTAGTGGATCCTACAATGAGCAGTTCTTC.

This clonotype was detected a few times. The rearrangement links TRBV3-1 to TRBJ1-1; D is uncertain. The CDR3 spans 13 residues. Germline CDR1 is LGHDT and CDR2 is YNNKEL (reference sequence). V was pared by 7 bases and J by 0 bases, with 9 bases between. CDR3 sequence: CASTGRLNTEAFF. The CDR3 DNA reads as TGTGCCAGCACGGGGAGACTGAACACTGAAGCTTTCTTT.

A few counts support this clonotype. V gene TRBV6-5 combines with J gene TRBJ1-2; D uncertain. This CDR3 is built from 15 residues. V was trimmed by 0 bases and J by 0 bases, leaving 8 bases between them. Germline V CDR1 and CDR2: MNHEY, SVGAGI. The CDR3 region has the DNA TGTGCCAGCAGTTACTCCCAGCCCTCTAACTATGGCTACACCTTC. Amino acids: CASSYSQPSNYGYTF.

This clonotype has more than one count but fewer than ten. This chain connects TRBV20-1 to TRBJ2-3, with 8 bases fitting TRBD2. Germline values: CDR1 DFQATT, CDR2 SNEGSKA (reference sequence). The CDR3 sequence is 14 residues long. With 3 bases clipped from V and 2 bases from J, the junction kept 4 bases outside the gene matches. Here the CDR3 reads CSASGGDITDTQYF. The CDR3 coding sequence is TGCAGTGCTAGCGGGGGGGATATCACAGATACGCAGTATTTT.

This chain connects TRBV7-2 to TRBJ2-1; 11 bases line up with TRBD2. Germline CDR1 SGHTA, CDR2 FQGNSA. The V gene end was trimmed by 5 bases and the J gene end by 3 bases; junction bases not matched to a gene: 9. This CDR3 has 17 residues. The CDR3 protein is CASSVRVLAGGYNEQFF. Here the CDR3 DNA reads TGTGCCAGCAGCGTAAGGGTCCTAGCGGGGGGCTACAATGAGCAGTTCTTC.

This clonotype has ten or more counts. V gene TRBV4-3 combines with J gene TRBJ1-1, with D perhaps matching TRBD1 (6 bases). Per the germline V gene, CDR1 is LGHNA and CDR2 is YSLEER. Trimming took 0 bases from V and 5 from J, leaving 19 bases between them. CDR3 length equals 17 residues. The CDR3 spells CASSQDTFGDIRTEAFF. The CDR3 nucleotides read TGCGCCAGCAGCCAAGATACCTTCGGGGACATTAGGACTGAAGCTTTCTTT.

This clonotype was counted between two and nine times. V gene TRBV5-5 combines with J gene TRBJ2-5; D ambiguous. Looked up from germline, CDR1 is SGHKS and CDR2 is YYEKEE (reference sequence). V was pared by 2 bases and J by 2 bases, with 16 bases between. There are 16 residues in the CDR3. The CDR3 region has the DNA TGTGCCAGCAGCTTCTTTCAGGCCCCTGGTCAAGAGACCCAGTACTTC. Amino acids: CASSFFQAPGQETQYF. Together with reference TRBV5-5 and TRBJ2-5, the CDR3 gives the full variable domain: DAGVTQSPTHLIKTRGQQVTLRCSPISGHKSVSWYQQVLGQGPQFIFQYYEKEERGRGNFPDRFSARQFPNYSSELNVNALLLGDSALYLCASSFFQAPGQETQYFGPGTRLLVL.

This clonotype turned up a few times. This chain joins TRBV7-2 and TRBJ2-1, with D possibly matching TRBD2 (6 bases). The CDR3 is 14 amino acids. Germline CDR1 reads SGHTA; CDR2 reads FQGNSA. Deletions cut 2 bases from V and 10 bases from J, with 15 bases between. CDR3 protein: CASSLLGLRGEQFF. The CDR3 coding sequence is TGTGCCAGCAGCTTACTGGGGTTACGGGGGGAGCAGTTCTTC. The full variable domain, completed using reference TRBV7-2 and TRBJ2-1, is GAGVSQSPSNKVTEKGKDVELRCDPISGHTALYWYRQSLGQGLEFLIYFQGNSAPDKSGLPSDRFSAERTGGSVSTLTIQRTQQEDSAVYLCASSLLGLRGEQFFGPGTRLTVL.

The V and J genes are TRBV29-1 and TRBJ1-3; D uncertain. This CDR3 region has 14 residues. Germline V gene sequence: CDR1 SQVTM, CDR2 ANQGSEA. V lost 2 bases and J 4 bases, leaving 12 bases between the germline ends. The CDR3 spells CSVELPGLGNTIYF. The CDR3, as DNA: TGCAGCGTTGAACTCCCAGGATTAGGAAACACCATATATTTT.

The genes are TRBV24-1 and TRBJ2-2, with 10 bases identical to TRBD1. CDR3 length: 17 amino acids. The V and J ends lost 4 bases and 2 bases, in that order; junction bases with no gene match: 6. The germline gives CDR1 KGHDR, CDR2 SFDVKD. CDR3 region: CATSDPWTGGNTGELFF. In nucleotides, the CDR3 is TGTGCCACCAGTGACCCTTGGACAGGGGGAAACACCGGGGAGCTGTTTTTT.

This chain connects TRBV2 to TRBJ2-2, with a tentative D call TRBD1 (5 bases). Germline values: CDR1 SNHLY, CDR2 FYNNEI. Trimming pared 6 bases from V and 7 bases from J, leaving 18 bases between. The CDR3 sequence is 15 residues long. Written as DNA, the CDR3 is TGTGCCAGCAGCTCCTTCCAGGGATTCGGCGGGGAGCTGTTTTTT. Residues: CASSSFQGFGGELFF.

Only a few counts were recorded for this clonotype. The chain recombines TRBV6-5 with TRBJ1-3; a weak D match, TRBD1 (5 bases). CDR1 is MNHEY and CDR2 is SVGAGI in the germline V gene. The CDR3 is 16 residues long. Trimming took 8 bases from V and 0 from J, leaving 17 bases between them. CDR3 bases: TGTGCCAGCTGGTACCACAGGCCCGTCTCTGGAAACACCATATATTTT. Amino acid sequence: CASWYHRPVSGNTIYF.

This clonotype was counted only a few times. The chain employs TRBV18 and TRBJ1-2; no definite D call. The CDR3 is 13 residues long. Germline CDR1 is KGHSH and CDR2 is LQKENI. V was trimmed by 1 base and J by 1 base, leaving 4 bases between them. CDR3 sequence: CASSPLDNYGYTF. CDR3 coding DNA: TGTGCCAGCTCACCACTCGATAACTATGGCTACACCTTC.

J is TRBJ2-7 and V is TRBV21-1; TRBD2 reflects the table's D call only, with no check against the DNA. TRBV21-1 is a pseudogene locus. The CDR3 extends over 17 amino acids. The CDR3 protein is CASSKKERRGLSYEQYV. CDR3 DNA sequence: TGTGCCAGCAGCAAAAAGGAAAGAAGAGGGCTCTCCTACGAGCAGTACGTC.

This clonotype was detected many times. CDR3 in DNA: TGTGCCAGCAGCTTAGATGGGGGCTCCTACGAGCAGTACGTC. Residues: CASSLDGGSYEQYV. The chain uses TRBV11-2 and TRBJ2-7; perhaps D is TRBD1 or TRBD2 (5 bases each). V lost 0 bases to trimming and J lost 0 bases, with 6 bases between them. This CDR3 comprises 14 residues. Germline CDR1 reads SGHAT; CDR2 reads FQNNGV.

The rearrangement joins TRBV7-9 to TRBJ1-2; D remains unclear. The V gene lost 5 bases and the J gene lost 2 bases, with 15 bases spanning the gap. The CDR3 runs to 15 residues. Per the germline V gene, CDR1 is SEHNR and CDR2 is FQNEAQ (reference sequence). The CDR3 here is CASSHIPGINYGYTF. The CDR3 nucleotides are TGTGCCAGCAGCCACATTCCCGGGATCAACTATGGCTACACCTTC.

J is TRBJ1-6 and V is TRBV18; possible D gene TRBD1, 5 bases. The V end lost 3 bases, the J end lost 7 bases, and 16 bases lay between the germline ends. This CDR3 has 16 residues. The germline V gene has CDR1 KGHSH and CDR2 LQKENI. The CDR3 DNA sequence: TGTGCCAGCTCACCGTTCGGCGGGGAGGGGAATTCACCCCTCCACTTT. Amino acid sequence: CASSPFGGEGNSPLHF.

The chain carries TRBV10-3 and TRBJ2-6; the D is unclear. The length of the CDR3 is 15 residues. Trimming left V 7 bases short and J 4 bases short, with 14 bases between. The germline CDR1 and CDR2 sequences are ENHRY and SYGVKD. In DNA form, the CDR3 reads TGTGCCATCATGAGTTCTGACTCCGGGGCCAACGTCCTGACTTTC. Amino acids: CAIMSSDSGANVLTF.

V usage is TRBV7-8 and J usage is TRBJ2-1; 13 nucleotides agree with TRBD2. This CDR3 contains 18 residues. Germline CDR1 and CDR2: SGHVS and FQNEAQ. V was pared by 3 bases and J by 5 bases, with 10 bases of the junction left unmatched. Here the CDR3 reads CASSFTSLAGGPDNEQFF. The CDR3 DNA reads as TGTGCCAGCAGCTTCACATCACTAGCGGGGGGGCCGGACAATGAGCAGTTCTTC. Together with reference TRBV7-8 and TRBJ2-1, the CDR3 gives the full variable domain: GAGVSQSPRYKVAKRGQDVALRCDPISGHVSLFWYQQALGQGPEFLTYFQNEAQLDKSGLPSDRFFAERPEGSVSTLKIQRTQQEDSAVYLCASSFTSLAGGPDNEQFFGPGTRLTVL.

This CDR3 is CASSLFLGSKYF. CDR3 in DNA: TGTGCCAGCAGTTTATTTTTAGGTTCCAAGTATTTT. The chain carries TRBV12-3 or TRBV12-4 and TRBJ2-3; D is uncertain. The CDR3 contains 12 residues. V was cut by 2 bases and J by 13 bases, with 13 bases left in between.

This clonotype has more than one count but fewer than ten. V usage is TRBV11-2 and J usage is TRBJ1-4, with unresolved D. V was pared by 3 bases and J by 5 bases, with 10 bases between. The CDR3 loop spans 14 amino acids. CDR1 is SGHAT and CDR2 is FQNNGV in the germline V gene. CDR3 sequence reads: CASSFTAKNEKLFF. Written as DNA, the CDR3 is TGTGCCAGCAGCTTTACAGCTAAGAATGAAAAACTGTTTTTT.

In DNA, the CDR3 is TGTGCCAGCAGCGTAGTAGGGGCAGGGACCGGGGAGCTGTTTTTT. It specifies CASSVVGAGTGELFF. The J gene is TRBJ2-2, the V gene TRBV9; D may be TRBD1 (5 bases). Per germline, CDR1 SGDLS and CDR2 YYNGEE. Between the trimmed V and J ends, which lost 0 bases and 5 bases, there was a span of 11 bases. This CDR3 is built from 15 residues.

There are many counts of this clonotype. The V call is TRBV3-1, the J call TRBJ2-1; TRBD1 is a possible D gene (5 bases). CDR1 is LGHDT, CDR2 YNNKEL, per germline (reference sequence). CDR3 length: 12 amino acids. The germline V and J ends were trimmed by 0 bases and 10 bases, with 7 bases remaining between them. CDR3 residues: CASSQDRGEQFF. DNA for the CDR3: TGTGCCAGCAGCCAAGATAGGGGCGAGCAGTTCTTC.

This clonotype showed up many times. This chain connects TRBV28 to TRBJ2-7, with a tentative D call TRBD1 (7 bases). The CDR3 spans 15 residues. Trimming pared 6 bases from V and 3 bases from J, leaving 18 bases between. Germline CDR1 reads MDHEN; CDR2 reads SYDVKM. CDR3: CASSSGGHGNYEQYV. The CDR3, as DNA: TGTGCCAGCAGCTCAGGGGGGCATGGAAACTACGAGCAGTACGTC.

The CDR3 bases are TGCGCCAGCAGCTTGACGTTATCGGAGACCCAGTACTTC. Translation gives CASSLTLSETQYF. The chain is built from TRBV5-1 and TRBJ2-5; unclear D gene. Trimming left V 1 base short and J 5 bases short, with 9 bases between. The CDR3 contains 13 residues. Germline V gives CDR1 SGHRS, CDR2 YFSETQ.

A few counts support this clonotype. J is TRBJ2-3 and V is TRBV6-5, with TRBD2 identical over 7 bases. The CDR3 length is 14 residues. V shed 2 bases and J 8 bases; nucleotides not matched to a gene: 7. Germline V CDR1 and CDR2: MNHEY, SVGAGI. CDR3 nucleotides: TGTGCCAGCAGTTACGCCCCTAGCGGCGGTACGCAGTATTTT. Translation: CASSYAPSGGTQYF.

The chain is built from TRBV6-5 and TRBJ1-1; TRBD1 matches 7 bases. The germline V gene has CDR1 MNHEY and CDR2 SVGAGI. Trimming removed 2 bases from V and 0 bases from J; junction bases left unmatched: 3. The CDR3 sequence is 15 residues long. The CDR3 here is CASSYKTGMNTEAFF. The CDR3 bases are TGTGCCAGCAGTTACAAGACAGGGATGAACACTGAAGCTTTCTTT.